This T cell receptor beta chain was sequenced for a study of PD-1 blockade in mismatch repair-deficient tumors. Sequencing was performed with immunoSEQ multiplex PCR; in TCRdb, only in-frame clones are kept and a portion is missing. The table has about 66,000 clones, around 73% seen once; the top ten hold nearly 5.5%. With V trimmed by 4 bases and J by 5 bases, 4 bases remained unmatched. The CDR3 covers 14 residues. The germline CDR1 and CDR2 sequences are SGHRS and YFSETQ. Material: peripheral blood, obtained 2 weeks after starting pembrolizumab. The rearrangement links TRBV5-1 to TRBJ1-1, with 11 bases identical to TRBD1. The sequence was obtained from an adult with mismatch repair-deficient cancer. For the CDR3, the DNA is TGCGCCAGCAGCCTGGGACAGGGGGGGACTGAAGCTTTCTTT. Translated: CASSLGQGGTEAFF.